Following are 25 T cell receptor beta chains from one sample sequenced in a study of CD8 T cells in Susac syndrome. Reverse transcription used roughly 0.45 to 1 ug RNA and random hexamers. TCRdb called the immunoSEQ multiplex PCR reads again in MiXCR, with one record for every CDR3 protein. The repertoire holds 150,000 to 200,000 distinct CDR3 sequences, with 90% to 95% as singletons. Material for sequencing was CD4+ T cells from PBMCs. The receptors come from a human donor with multiple sclerosis.

The chain combines TRBV7-3 with TRBJ2-3; possible D gene TRBD2, 5 bases. The germline gives CDR1 SGHTA, CDR2 FQGTGA. The length of the CDR3 is 15 residues. V was shortened by 3 bases and J by 5 bases, with 15 bases between the two germline ends. The DNA of the CDR3 is TGTGCCAGCAGCTTTTCGGGTAGCCGGGGAGATACGCAGTATTTT. This sequence encodes CASSFSGSRGDTQYF.

The V call is TRBV20-1, the J call TRBJ2-7; the match to TRBD2 covers 12 bases. After removal of 6 bases from V and 4 bases from J, the junction contained 4 bases not matched to a gene. CDR3 length equals 13 residues. Germline V gene lookup returns CDR1 DFQATT and CDR2 SNEGSKA (reference sequence). The CDR3 is CSAQTSGGYEQYF. The DNA of the CDR3 is TGCAGTGCCCAGACTAGCGGGGGTTACGAGCAGTACTTC.

This rearrangement joins TRBV20-1 to TRBJ1-6; 7 bases fit TRBD1. This CDR3 is built from 13 residues. The V and J ends lost 5 bases and 6 bases, in that order; junction bases with no gene match: 4. Germline assignment: CDR1 DFQATT and CDR2 SNEGSKA (reference sequence). CDR3 protein: CSALRQGNSPLHF. The CDR3 bases are TGCAGTGCTCTCCGACAGGGTAATTCACCCCTCCACTTT.

The J gene is TRBJ2-1, the V gene TRBV3-1, with TRBD2 matching over 12 bases. Germline V gives CDR1 LGHDT, CDR2 YNNKEL (reference sequence). CDR3 length: 15 amino acids. V trimming: 4 bases; J trimming: 10 bases; junction bases outside the gene matches: 8. CDR3 nucleotides: TGTGCCAGCAGCCCACTAGCGGGGGGCGAGGTAGAGCAGTTCTTC. It specifies CASSPLAGGEVEQFF.

The genes are TRBV3-1 and TRBJ1-4, with a possible D match to TRBD1 (5 bases). Deletions cut 3 bases from V and 8 bases from J, with 13 bases between. The CDR3 loop spans 14 amino acids. Germline lookup yields CDR1 LGHDT and CDR2 YNNKEL (reference sequence). CDR3 nucleotide sequence: TGTGCCAGCAGCCAGGGGCGCGTAGAAGAAAAACTGTTTTTT. Its translation: CASSQGRVEEKLFF. Full variable domain (outside the CDR3, taken from reference TRBV3-1 and TRBJ1-4): DTAVSQTPKYLVTQMGNDKSIKCEQNLGHDTMYWYKQDSKKFLKIMFSYNNKELIINETVPNRFSPKSPDKAHLNLHINSLELGDSAVYFCASSQGRVEEKLFFGSGTQLSVL.

The chain links TRBV20-1 to TRBJ2-7; D is ambiguous. The ends were cut back, 0 bases at V and 2 bases at J, with 17 bases in the middle. CDR1 is DFQATT, CDR2 SNEGSKA, per germline (reference sequence). The CDR3 contains 16 residues. This CDR3 is CSARDDRVHRPYEQYF. CDR3 bases: TGCAGTGCTAGAGATGACCGAGTCCACCGACCCTACGAGCAGTACTTC.

The chain has TRBV7-9 and TRBJ1-2; a weak D match, TRBD1 (5 bases). This CDR3 has 13 residues. Germline lookup yields CDR1 SEHNR and CDR2 FQNEAQ (reference sequence). Deletions cut 5 bases from V and 0 bases from J, with 7 bases between. For the CDR3, the DNA is TGTGCCAGCAGCCCGACAGCTAACTATGGCTACACCTTC. It specifies CASSPTANYGYTF.

V and J are TRBV7-8 and TRBJ1-2; D gene uncertain. CDR1 is SGHVS and CDR2 is FQNEAQ in the germline V gene. The germline V and J ends were trimmed by 5 bases and 8 bases, with 15 bases remaining between them. The CDR3 is made up of 13 amino acids. CDR3 in DNA: TGTGCCAGCAGCCCTTATCGGGGTGAGGGCTACACCTTC. Its translation: CASSPYRGEGYTF.

This chain joins TRBV29-1 and TRBJ2-7, with 7 bases matching TRBD1. The CDR3 is 14 amino acids. Germline assignment: CDR1 SQVTM and CDR2 ANQGSEA. V trimming: 6 bases; J trimming: 0 bases; junction bases outside the gene matches: 8. In DNA form, the CDR3 reads TGCAGCGTAGCTGACAGGGTGAGCTCCTACGAGCAGTACTTC. As protein: CSVADRVSSYEQYF.

This clonotype was found once. The CDR3 sequence is CASSPNPGQGAKTQYF. In nucleotides, the CDR3 is TGTGCCAGCTCACCGAATCCGGGACAGGGGGCAAAGACCCAGTACTTC. This chain links TRBV18 with TRBJ2-5; TRBD1 matches 12 bases. From germline, CDR1 is KGHSH and CDR2 LQKENI. The trim removed 3 bases at V and 6 bases at J, leaving 8 bases unmatched. The CDR3 loop spans 16 amino acids.

The chain recombines TRBV5-1 with TRBJ2-5, with D perhaps matching TRBD1 (5 bases). Germline loops: CDR1 SGHRS, CDR2 YFSETQ. V was cut by 2 bases and J by 1 base, with 9 bases left in between. CDR3 length equals 14 residues. CDR3 protein: CASSFSGIQETQYF. The CDR3 DNA reads TGCGCCAGCAGCTTCTCAGGGATCCAAGAGACCCAGTACTTC.

The chain links TRBV30 to TRBJ1-5; D is unclear. The CDR3 totals 14 residues. Germline lookup yields CDR1 GTSNPN and CDR2 SVGIG (reference sequence). V was trimmed by 2 bases and J by 0 bases, leaving 8 bases between them. Written as DNA, the CDR3 is TGTGCCTGGAGTCTACAAGATAGCAATCAGCCCCAGCATTTT. Its protein is CAWSLQDSNQPQHF.

The chain carries TRBV20-1 and TRBJ1-5; D not resolved. This CDR3 comprises 12 residues. The V gene lost 2 bases and the J gene lost 7 bases, with 9 bases spanning the gap. Looked up from germline, CDR1 is DFQATT and CDR2 is SNEGSKA (reference sequence). CDR3 loop: CSARHGEQPQHF. As DNA, the CDR3 is TGCAGTGCTAGACATGGTGAACAGCCCCAGCATTTT.

V usage is TRBV14 and J usage is TRBJ2-1, with 8 bases identical to TRBD1. Germline V gene data show CDR1 as SGHDN and CDR2 as FVKESK. This CDR3 has 14 residues. The trim removed 1 base at V and 8 bases at J, leaving 4 bases unmatched. CDR3 coding DNA: TGTGCCAGCAGCCAAGTCGGCAGGGGGCATGAGCAGTTCTTC. Translating it yields CASSQVGRGHEQFF.

V is TRBV11-2 and J is TRBJ2-3, with D perhaps matching TRBD1 or TRBD2 (5 bases each). Trimming pared 4 bases from V and 2 bases from J, leaving 10 bases between. Germline-derived CDR1 and CDR2 are SGHAT and FQNNGV. The CDR3 spans 14 residues. The chain's CDR3 is CASSSGTHTDTQYF. CDR3 nucleotide sequence: TGTGCCAGCAGCTCCGGGACCCACACAGATACGCAGTATTTT.

CDR3 nucleotide sequence: TGTGCCAGCAGCTTGGCCCCCACAGATACGCAGTATTTT. This codes for CASSLAPTDTQYF. This chain connects TRBV7-9 to TRBJ2-3; no clear D gene. CDR1 is SEHNR, CDR2 FQNEAQ, per germline (reference sequence). Trimming left V 3 bases short and J 2 bases short, with 6 bases between. The CDR3 is made up of 13 amino acids. Together with reference TRBV7-9 and TRBJ2-3, the CDR3 gives the full variable domain: DTGVSQNPRHKITKRGQNVTFRCDPISEHNRLYWYRQTLGQGPEFLTYFQNEAQLEKSRLLSDRFSAERPKGSFSTLEIQRTEQGDSAMYLCASSLAPTDTQYFGPGTRLTVL.

The chain carries TRBV30 and TRBJ2-3, with D perhaps matching TRBD2 (6 bases). Germline V gene data show CDR1 as GTSNPN and CDR2 as SVGIG (reference sequence). The CDR3 totals 16 residues. V lost 3 bases and J lost 3, with 19 bases in between. As DNA, the CDR3 is TGTGCCTGGAGCGAATTTTGGCGGGGATCAACAGATACGCAGTATTTT. It yields the protein CAWSEFWRGSTDTQYF. The full variable domain, with the rest looked up from reference TRBV30 and TRBJ2-3, is SQTIHQWPATLVQPVGSPLSLECTVEGTSNPNLYWYRQAAGRGLQLLFYSVGIGQISSEVPQNLSASRPQDRQFILSSKKLLLSDSGFYLCAWSEFWRGSTDTQYFGPGTRLTVL.

This clonotype was observed a single time. The chain couples TRBV9 to TRBJ1-2; TRBD1 matches at 9 bases. V shed 3 bases, J shed 4 bases, and the junction held 7 bases outside the gene matches. Germline V lookup: CDR1 SGDLS, CDR2 YYNGEE. The CDR3 spans 15 residues. In nucleotides, the CDR3 is TGTGCCAGCAGCGCCCGGACAGGGGAAGGCTATGGCTACACCTTC. Amino acid sequence: CASSARTGEGYGYTF.

This sequence joins TRBV29-1 and TRBJ1-5; 7 positions agree with TRBD1. With V trimmed by 5 bases and J by 4 bases, 5 bases remained unmatched. The CDR3 has 13 amino acids. Germline V lookup: CDR1 SQVTM, CDR2 ANQGSEA. The CDR3 protein is CSVQGGFNQPQHF. The CDR3, as DNA: TGCAGCGTTCAAGGGGGCTTTAATCAGCCCCAGCATTTT.

V gene TRBV30 combines with J gene TRBJ2-1, with D uncertain. CDR1 is GTSNPN and CDR2 is SVGIG in the germline V gene (reference sequence). Trimming left V 0 bases short and J 10 bases short, with 10 bases between. This CDR3 comprises 12 residues. CDR3 region: CAWSVTSAEQFF. The CDR3 bases are TGTGCCTGGAGTGTAACCAGCGCAGAGCAGTTCTTC.

This clonotype was seen once. CDR3 DNA: TGTGCCAGCAGCCGGAGACTAGCGGGTTGGTATGAGCAGTTCTTC. It is translated as CASSRRLAGWYEQFF. The chain is built from TRBV3-1 and TRBJ2-1; 10 positions match TRBD2. Germline CDR1 is LGHDT and CDR2 is YNNKEL (reference sequence). This CDR3 has 15 residues. The V segment lost 4 bases and the J segment 8 bases; nucleotides outside the gene matches: 8.

This chain links TRBV5-1 with TRBJ2-4; 9 bases agree with TRBD1. Germline CDR1 is SGHRS and CDR2 is YFSETQ. Trimming cost V 4 bases and J 9 bases; bases outside gene matches: 8. The CDR3 has 14 amino acids. The CDR3 bases are TGCGCCAGCAGCCTGGACAGGGGCTGGAGCATTCAGTACTTC. Residues: CASSLDRGWSIQYF.

The chain combines TRBV4-2 with TRBJ1-5, with D possibly matching TRBD1 (5 bases). CDR3 length equals 16 residues. In germline, CDR1 is LGHNA, CDR2 YNFKEQ. V lost 0 bases and J 1 base, leaving 10 bases between the germline ends. The CDR3 sequence: CASSQEMKGSNQPQHF. In DNA, the CDR3 is TGTGCCAGCAGCCAAGAGATGAAGGGGAGCAATCAGCCCCAGCATTTT.

The V and J genes are TRBV7-2 and TRBJ1-5; D is perhaps TRBD1 (5 bases). Germline values: CDR1 SGHTA, CDR2 FQGNSA. The CDR3 covers 14 residues. Between the trimmed V and J ends, which lost 4 bases and 7 bases, there was a span of 14 bases. CDR3 sequence reads: CASSWRGGEQPQHF. For the CDR3, the DNA is TGTGCCAGCAGCTGGCGGGGGGGTGAGCAGCCCCAGCATTTT.

This chain uses TRBV20-1 with TRBJ1-2; D uncertain. CDR1 and CDR2 (germline): DFQATT, SNEGSKA (reference sequence). V gave up 5 bases and J gave up 8 bases, with 15 bases separating them. The CDR3 length is 12 residues. The DNA of the CDR3 is TGCAGTGCTGATCTCGAGTCTCGAGGCTACACCTTC. Residues: CSADLESRGYTF.